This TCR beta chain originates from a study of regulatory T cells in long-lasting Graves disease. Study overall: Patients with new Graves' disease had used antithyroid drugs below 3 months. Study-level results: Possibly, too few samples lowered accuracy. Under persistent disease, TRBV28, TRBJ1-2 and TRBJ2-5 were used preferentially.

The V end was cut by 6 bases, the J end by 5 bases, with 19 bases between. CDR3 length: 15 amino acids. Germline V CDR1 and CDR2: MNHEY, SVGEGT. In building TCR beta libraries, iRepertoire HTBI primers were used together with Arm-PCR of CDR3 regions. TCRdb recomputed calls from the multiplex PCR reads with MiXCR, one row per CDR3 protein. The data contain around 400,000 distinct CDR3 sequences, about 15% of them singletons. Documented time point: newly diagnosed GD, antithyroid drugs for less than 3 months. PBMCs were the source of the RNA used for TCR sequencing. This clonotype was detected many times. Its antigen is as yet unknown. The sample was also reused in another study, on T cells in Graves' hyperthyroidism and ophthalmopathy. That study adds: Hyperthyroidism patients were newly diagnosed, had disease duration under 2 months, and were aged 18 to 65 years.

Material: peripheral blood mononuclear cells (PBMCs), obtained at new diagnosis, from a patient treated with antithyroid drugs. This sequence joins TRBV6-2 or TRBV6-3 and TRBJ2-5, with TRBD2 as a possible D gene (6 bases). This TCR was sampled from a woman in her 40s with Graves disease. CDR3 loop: CASSYSLADRETQYF. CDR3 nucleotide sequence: TGTGCCAGCAGCTATTCTTTAGCGGATAGGGAGACCCAGTACTTC.